The 14 T cell receptor beta chains presented below share a single source sample, sequenced in a study of blood T cells in healthy people across ages. With a J-beta primer mix and a sample-barcoded 5' primer, a second PCR ran roughly 6 to 11 cycles. TCRdb ran MiXCR on the 5' RACE reads and lists one entry per CDR3 protein. The table records around 1.5 million distinct CDR3 sequences, roughly a third of them present only once. The sequenced sample consisted of blood. The receptors here all came from a woman aged 25 to 45 in good health.

The V call is TRBV20-1, the J call TRBJ2-5, with 8 positions matching TRBD2. Germline trimming cut 6 bases from V and 2 bases from J; bases unmatched to any gene: 5. From germline, CDR1 is DFQATT and CDR2 SNEGSKA (reference sequence). This CDR3 has 13 residues. CDR3 amino acids: CSAQLAVQETQYF. CDR3 DNA: TGCAGTGCCCAACTAGCGGTTCAAGAGACCCAGTACTTC.

Only a few counts were recorded for this clonotype. V gene TRBV4-1 combines with J gene TRBJ2-1, with 9 bases that match TRBD2. Germline lookup yields CDR1 MGHRA and CDR2 YSYEKL. The CDR3 extends over 15 amino acids. The trim removed 3 bases at V and 6 bases at J, leaving 6 bases unmatched. The DNA of the CDR3 is TGCGCCAGCAGCCAGATTGGCGGGAGGGCCAATGAGCAGTTCTTC. This encodes CASSQIGGRANEQFF.

This clonotype was recorded at least ten times. This chain uses TRBV10-2 with TRBJ2-3; 11 positions match TRBD1. CDR1 and CDR2 from the germline V gene are WSHSY and SAAADI. The junction had 1 base not matched to a gene; V was cut back by 4 bases and J by 4 bases. The CDR3 extends over 14 amino acids. CDR3 DNA: TGCGCCAGCAGTGGGACAGGGGGCGCAGATACGCAGTATTTT. This translates into CASSGTGGADTQYF.

The chain employs TRBV9 and TRBJ1-4; the D gene is possibly TRBD1 (6 bases). Germline lookup yields CDR1 SGDLS and CDR2 YYNGEE. Trimming removed 3 bases from V and 7 bases from J, with 10 bases in between. The CDR3 has 13 residues. CDR3 in amino acids: CASSGGHGEKLFF. CDR3 DNA sequence: TGTGCCAGCAGCGGGGGGCATGGTGAAAAACTGTTTTTT.

This clonotype has more than one count but fewer than ten. The gene calls are TRBV28 and TRBJ2-3, with a possible D match to TRBD2 (5 bases). V dropped 5 bases and J dropped 4 bases, with 13 bases sitting between them. The CDR3 has 14 residues. The germline gives CDR1 MDHEN, CDR2 SYDVKM. The CDR3 sequence: CASSRELVSDTQYF. The CDR3 bases are TGTGCCAGCAGTCGCGAACTAGTTTCAGATACGCAGTATTTT.

This chain links TRBV3-1 with TRBJ1-2; D call uncertain. The ends were cut back, 1 base at V and 5 bases at J, with 17 bases in the middle. The CDR3 totals 16 residues. The germline V gene has CDR1 LGHDT and CDR2 YNNKEL (reference sequence). CDR3 residues: CASSQVIEGQNYGYTF. The CDR3 DNA reads as TGTGCCAGCAGCCAAGTAATAGAAGGGCAGAATTATGGCTACACCTTC.

There are a few counts of this clonotype. The chain uses TRBV7-3 and TRBJ2-3, with D possibly being TRBD1 or TRBD2 (5 bases each). Trimming took 5 bases from V and 5 from J, leaving 20 bases between them. CDR1 and CDR2 from the germline V gene are SGHTA and FQGTGA. The CDR3 is 16 amino acids. DNA for the CDR3: TGTGCCAGCAGCCCAAACCCCCTAGGGGCGGGAGATACGCAGTATTTT. Protein sequence: CASSPNPLGAGDTQYF. Complete variable domain (other parts from reference TRBV7-3 and TRBJ2-3): GAGVSQTPSNKVTEKGKYVELRCDPISGHTALYWYRQSLGQGPEFLIYFQGTGAADDSGLPNDRFFAVRPEGSVSTLKIQRTERGDSAVYLCASSPNPLGAGDTQYFGPGTRLTVL.

This chain joins TRBV20-1 and TRBJ1-2; D unclear. CDR1 is DFQATT and CDR2 is SNEGSKA in the germline V gene (reference sequence). The CDR3 has 12 amino acids. Trimming took 0 bases from V and 8 from J, leaving 10 bases between them. CDR3 sequence: CSARERIGGYTF. CDR3 nucleotides: TGCAGTGCTAGAGAACGTATCGGGGGCTACACCTTC.

The chain couples TRBV7-9 to TRBJ2-2; D is uncertain. Germline assignment: CDR1 SEHNR and CDR2 FQNEAQ (reference sequence). This CDR3 comprises 14 residues. Trimming pared 7 bases from V and 6 bases from J, leaving 15 bases between. CDR3 sequence (DNA): TGTGCCAGCATCTATTACCCGATAGCCGGGGAGCTGTTTTTT. It translates to CASIYYPIAGELFF.

A few counts support this clonotype. The chain recombines TRBV11-1 with TRBJ2-3; 8 positions match TRBD1. CDR1 is SGHAT and CDR2 is FQDESV in the germline V gene (reference sequence). V was clipped by 4 bases and J by 8 bases; unmatched bases: 5. This CDR3 region has 13 residues. The CDR3 bases are TGTGCCAGCAGCTCCGGACAGGGAGGTACGCAGTATTTT. As protein: CASSSGQGGTQYF.

The rearrangement uses TRBV5-4 and TRBJ1-1; 7 nucleotides line up with TRBD1. In germline, CDR1 is SGHNT, CDR2 YYREEE (reference sequence). The V and J ends lost 3 bases and 2 bases, in that order; junction bases with no gene match: 10. The CDR3 runs to 16 residues. The CDR3 DNA sequence: TGTGCCAGCAGCTCTAGACCGGGACAGAAAAACACTGAAGCTTTCTTT. This gives the protein CASSSRPGQKNTEAFF.

The V and J genes are TRBV6-1 and TRBJ2-7; the D gene is possibly TRBD1 (5 bases). The V end lost 8 bases, the J end lost 2 bases, and 19 bases lay between the germline ends. Germline CDR1 MNHNS, CDR2 SASEGT. The CDR3 covers 15 residues. The CDR3: CASEGERWLTYEQYF. The CDR3 DNA is TGTGCCAGCGAAGGGGAAAGGTGGCTAACCTACGAGCAGTACTTC.

This chain links TRBV29-1 with TRBJ1-2; D is undetermined. V was trimmed by 5 bases and J by 3 bases, leaving 13 bases between them. The CDR3 runs 13 residues. Germline V gene sequence: CDR1 SQVTM, CDR2 ANQGSEA. The CDR3 DNA follows: TGCAGCGTTCACGAGGGCCAGTACTATGGCTACACCTTC. It yields the protein CSVHEGQYYGYTF.

This clonotype was recorded a few times. The CDR3 coding sequence is TGTGCCATCAGTGTAGTAGCGGGAGGGGTCGGCAATGAGCAGTTCTTC. Its protein is CAISVVAGGVGNEQFF. V and J are TRBV10-3 and TRBJ2-1; 11 bases match TRBD2. Trimming cost V 4 bases and J 6 bases; bases outside gene matches: 8. From germline, CDR1 is ENHRY and CDR2 SYGVKD. The CDR3 sequence is 16 residues long.